Each of the 21 T cell receptor beta chains below was sequenced from the same sample in a study of EBV T-cell therapy then PD-1 blockade in nasopharyngeal carcinoma. What these receptors recognize is not known. The data were produced by immunoSEQ multiplex PCR, yet TCRdb's version contains in-frame clones alone and is incomplete. The sample gives tens of thousands of clones, approximately 87% of which show up once; approximately 29% is in the top ten. Treatment indicated: AdE1-LMPpoly-expanded autologous EBV-specific T-cell therapy followed by anti-PD-1 nivolumab. This material consisted of CD8+ T cells from blood, taken around day 60 from a patient whose treatment included autologous EBV-specific T cells and nivolumab. All receptors come from a man aged 35 to 55 with nasopharyngeal carcinoma.

V gene TRBV15 combines with J gene TRBJ1-3; D uncertain. Per germline, CDR1 LNHNV and CDR2 YYDKDF (reference sequence). The CDR3 runs to 19 residues. V lost 0 bases to trimming and J lost 4 bases, with 22 bases between them. The CDR3 is CATSRERTEEMTYGNTIYF. In DNA form, the CDR3 reads TGTGCCACCAGCAGAGAAAGGACTGAGGAAATGACCTACGGAAACACCATATATTTT.

This clone was picked up a small number of times. The chain is built from TRBV5-1 and TRBJ2-3; 15 positions match TRBD2. This CDR3 is built from 18 residues. The junction had 9 bases not matched to a gene; V was cut back by 5 bases and J by 2 bases. The germline V gene encodes CDR1 SGHRS and CDR2 YFSETQ. The CDR3 DNA reads as TGCGCCAGCAGACCTGGGACTAGCGGGGGGTCCGTCACAGATACGCAGTATTTT. It specifies CASRPGTSGGSVTDTQYF.

This clone was counted a single time. V gene TRBV9 combines with J gene TRBJ2-1, with 8 nucleotides matching TRBD2. The junction had 9 bases not matched to a gene; V was cut back by 1 base and J by 6 bases. This CDR3 contains 16 residues. Germline-derived CDR1 and CDR2 are SGDLS and YYNGEE. CDR3 sequence reads: CASSVLGTRLLNEQFF. In DNA form, the CDR3 reads TGTGCCAGCAGCGTATTGGGGACTAGGTTGCTCAATGAGCAGTTCTTC.

This clone was seen a few times. V usage is TRBV18 and J usage is TRBJ1-2; possibly TRBD1 for D (5 bases). The CDR3 consists of 11 residues. CDR1 and CDR2 (germline): KGHSH, LQKENI. V shed 6 bases and J shed 8 bases, with 10 bases lying between them. CDR3 region: CASSGTFGYTF. CDR3 bases: TGTGCCAGCTCGGGGACCTTCGGCTACACCTTC.

The chain has TRBV5-5 and TRBJ2-2; TRBD1 or TRBD2 may be the D gene (5 bases each). This CDR3 comprises 13 residues. Germline loops: CDR1 SGHKS, CDR2 YYEKEE (reference sequence). V was shortened by 4 bases and J by 8 bases, with 12 bases between the two germline ends. The CDR3 spells CASSPTGPGELFF. The CDR3 nucleotides are TGTGCCAGCAGCCCCACGGGACCGGGGGAGCTGTTTTTT.

The chain's CDR3 is CASSVASNEQFF. The CDR3 nucleotides read TGTGCCAGCAGCGTAGCTAGCAATGAGCAGTTCTTC. V and J are TRBV9 and TRBJ2-1; D unresolved. Trimming left V 0 bases short and J 6 bases short, with 4 bases between. This CDR3 contains 12 residues. Germline V gives CDR1 SGDLS, CDR2 YYNGEE. Supplemented by reference TRBV9 and TRBJ2-1, the full variable domain reads DSGVTQTPKHLITATGQRVTLRCSPRSGDLSVYWYQQSLDQGLQFLIQYYNGEERAKGNILERFSAQQFPDLHSELNLSSLELGDSALYFCASSVASNEQFFGPGTRLTVL.

J is TRBJ1-4 and V is TRBV7-6; no definite D call. The CDR3 contains 13 residues. Germline V gene sequence: CDR1 SGHVS, CDR2 FNYEAQ. V dropped 5 bases and J dropped 8 bases, with 12 bases sitting between them. The DNA of the CDR3 is TGTGCCAGCAGCCCCAAACTGGGGGAAAAACTGTTTTTT. Its translation is CASSPKLGEKLFF.

The gene calls are TRBV7-6 and TRBJ1-1; the D is unclear. Trimming removed 5 bases from V and 2 bases from J, with 9 bases in between. CDR1 is SGHVS and CDR2 is FNYEAQ in the germline V gene. The CDR3 contains 13 residues. Written as DNA, the CDR3 is TGTGCCAGCAGCCGATCTGATAACACTGAAGCTTTCTTT. It codes for CASSRSDNTEAFF.

This chain uses TRBV27 with TRBJ1-1, with TRBD1 matching over 10 bases. The CDR3 sequence is 13 residues long. V dropped 6 bases and J dropped 6; count of bases not matched to a gene: 4. Germline CDR1 MNHEY, CDR2 SMNVEV (reference sequence). The CDR3 loop reads CASRPGQGPEAFF. CDR3 in DNA: TGTGCCAGCAGGCCGGGACAGGGGCCTGAAGCTTTCTTT.

The chain joins TRBV7-2 to TRBJ2-2; D possibly uses TRBD1 or TRBD2 (6 bases each). Trimming removed 1 base from V and 7 bases from J, with 10 bases in between. The CDR3 sequence is 14 residues long. The germline gives CDR1 SGHTA, CDR2 FQGNSA. The CDR3 loop is CASSLVGGHGELFF. The CDR3 DNA reads TGTGCCAGCAGCTTAGTCGGGGGCCACGGGGAGCTGTTTTTT.

The rearrangement joins TRBV7-9 to TRBJ2-3, with no clear D. The CDR3 extends over 12 amino acids. V lost 5 bases and J 6 bases, leaving 9 bases between the germline ends. Germline V CDR1 and CDR2: SEHNR, FQNEAQ (reference sequence). This CDR3 is CASSPYADTQYF. CDR3 coding DNA: TGTGCCAGCAGCCCCTACGCGGATACGCAGTATTTT.

The chain employs TRBV7-8 and TRBJ2-3; 8 positions agree with TRBD1. CDR1 is SGHVS and CDR2 is FQNEAQ in the germline V gene. The CDR3 length is 16 residues. Trimming removed 1 base from V and 2 bases from J; junction bases left unmatched: 5. The chain's CDR3 is CASSLGGRGPTDTQYF. For the CDR3, the DNA is TGTGCCAGCAGCTTAGGTGGCAGGGGGCCCACAGATACGCAGTATTTT. The full variable domain, with the rest looked up from reference TRBV7-8 and TRBJ2-3, is GAGVSQSPRYKVAKRGQDVALRCDPISGHVSLFWYQQALGQGPEFLTYFQNEAQLDKSGLPSDRFFAERPEGSVSTLKIQRTQQEDSAVYLCASSLGGRGPTDTQYFGPGTRLTVL.

This chain links TRBV27 with TRBJ1-6; 7 positions match TRBD1. This CDR3 region has 17 residues. Germline-derived CDR1 and CDR2 are MNHEY and SMNVEV (reference sequence). After removal of 6 bases from V and 6 bases from J, the junction contained 14 bases not matched to a gene. CDR3 in amino acids: CASSYRSDRVSNSPLHF. CDR3 sequence (DNA): TGTGCCAGCAGCTACCGGTCCGACAGGGTTAGTAATTCACCCCTCCACTTT.

The chain carries TRBV3-1 (or the pseudogene TRBV3-2) and TRBJ2-1; D is unclear. V was pared by 4 bases and J by 7 bases, with 8 bases between. The length of the CDR3 is 12 residues. Germline CDR1 and CDR2: LGHDT and YNNKEL (reference sequence). The CDR3 here is CASSRYTNEQFF. CDR3 bases: TGTGCCAGCAGCCGTTATACGAATGAGCAGTTCTTC.

This clone was seen only once. This chain links TRBV4-3 with TRBJ2-4; TRBD2 matches at 9 bases. The CDR3 has 15 amino acids. The V and J ends lost 0 bases and 13 bases, in that order; junction bases with no gene match: 10. Germline CDR1 LGHNA, CDR2 YSLEER. This chain's CDR3 is CASSQDLSSGGPQYF. The CDR3 bases are TGCGCCAGCAGCCAAGACCTCTCAAGCGGGGGGCCGCAGTACTTC.

V is TRBV10-3 and J is TRBJ1-6; TRBD1 is a possible D gene (6 bases). Per the germline V gene, CDR1 is ENHRY and CDR2 is SYGVKD. The CDR3 sequence is 14 residues long. Deletions cut 7 bases from V and 10 bases from J, with 17 bases between. The CDR3 here is CAINVGGSESPLHF. CDR3 in DNA: TGTGCCATCAACGTAGGGGGATCTGAATCACCCCTCCACTTT.

The chain uses TRBV6-4 and TRBJ2-2; 10 nucleotides agree with TRBD1. The CDR3 is made up of 17 amino acids. CDR1 MRHNA and CDR2 SNTAGT come from the germline V gene. With 8 bases clipped from V and 3 bases from J, the junction kept 12 bases outside the gene matches. CDR3 loop: CASGPAAGTGDTGELFF. DNA for the CDR3: TGTGCCAGCGGCCCTGCTGCCGGGACAGGGGACACCGGGGAGCTGTTTTTT.

Points on this clone: This CDR3 is also generated by other DNA sequences in the sample. This rearrangement joins TRBV9 to TRBJ1-2; D gene unclear. This CDR3 spans 13 amino acids. Germline-derived CDR1 and CDR2 are SGDLS and YYNGEE. Trimming cost V 0 bases and J 2 bases, with 5 bases left between them. The DNA of the CDR3 is TGTGCCAGCAGCGTAGGGAAGAACTATGGCTACACCTTC. It specifies CASSVGKNYGYTF.

In this sample, this clone turned up a few times. The chain joins TRBV14 to TRBJ2-5; D ambiguous. The germline V gene has CDR1 SGHDN and CDR2 FVKESK. Trimming pared 5 bases from V and 7 bases from J, leaving 8 bases between. The CDR3 sequence is 11 residues long. The CDR3 DNA reads as TGTGCCAGCAGCGTTGGGGTGACCCAGTACTTC. It is translated as CASSVGVTQYF.

The chain links TRBV9 to TRBJ2-3; 11 bases fit TRBD2. The germline CDR1 and CDR2 sequences are SGDLS and YYNGEE. The ends lost 4 bases at V and 0 bases at J; junction bases unmatched: 10. The CDR3 contains 18 residues. The CDR3 reads CASSLERLAGTSTDTQYF. The CDR3 DNA sequence: TGTGCCAGCAGCCTAGAGAGACTAGCGGGGACTAGCACAGATACGCAGTATTTT.

This clone has only a few counts. CDR3 DNA sequence: TGTGCCAGCAGCTCTGCGACAGTCTATGGCTACACCTTC. Its translation: CASSSATVYGYTF. This chain uses TRBV9 with TRBJ1-2; tentative D call: TRBD1 (5 bases). V lost 4 bases, J lost 4 bases, and 11 bases lay in between. The CDR3 totals 13 residues. Germline V CDR1 and CDR2: SGDLS, YYNGEE.